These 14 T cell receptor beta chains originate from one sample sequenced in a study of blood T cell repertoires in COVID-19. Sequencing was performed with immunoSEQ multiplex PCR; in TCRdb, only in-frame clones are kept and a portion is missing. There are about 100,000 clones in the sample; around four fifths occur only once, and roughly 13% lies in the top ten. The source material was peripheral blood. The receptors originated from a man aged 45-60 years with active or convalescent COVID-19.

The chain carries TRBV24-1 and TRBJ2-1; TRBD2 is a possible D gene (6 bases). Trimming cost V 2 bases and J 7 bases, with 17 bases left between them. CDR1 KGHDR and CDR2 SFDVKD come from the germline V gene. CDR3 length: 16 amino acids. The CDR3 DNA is TGTGCCACCAGTGATTGGGGAACAGGTCGGGAGAATGAGCAGTTCTTC. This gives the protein CATSDWGTGRENEQFF.

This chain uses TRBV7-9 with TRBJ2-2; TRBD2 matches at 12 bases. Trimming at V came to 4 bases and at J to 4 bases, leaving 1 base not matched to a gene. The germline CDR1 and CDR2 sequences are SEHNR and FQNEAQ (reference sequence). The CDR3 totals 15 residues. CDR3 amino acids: CASSSGLAGTGELFF. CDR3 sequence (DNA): TGTGCCAGCAGCTCGGGACTAGCGGGCACCGGGGAGCTGTTTTTT.

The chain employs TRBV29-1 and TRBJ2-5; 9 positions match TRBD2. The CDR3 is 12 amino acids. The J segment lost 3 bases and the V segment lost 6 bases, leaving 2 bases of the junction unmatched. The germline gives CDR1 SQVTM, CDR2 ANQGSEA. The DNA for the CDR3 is TGCAGCGTACGCGGGGGGGAAGAGACCCAGTACTTC. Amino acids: CSVRGGEETQYF. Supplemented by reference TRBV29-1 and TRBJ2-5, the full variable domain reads SAVISQKPSRDICQRGTSLTIQCQVDSQVTMMFWYRQQPGQSLTLIATANQGSEATYESGFVIDKFPISRPNLTFSTLTVSNMSPEDSSIYLCSVRGGEETQYFGPGTRLLVL.

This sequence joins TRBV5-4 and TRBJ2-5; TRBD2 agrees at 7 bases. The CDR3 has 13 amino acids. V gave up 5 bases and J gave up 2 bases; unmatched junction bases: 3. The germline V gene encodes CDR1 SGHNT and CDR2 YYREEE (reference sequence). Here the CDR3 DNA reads TGTGCCAGCAGTCCGGGGGGTCAAGAGACCCAGTACTTC. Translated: CASSPGGQETQYF.

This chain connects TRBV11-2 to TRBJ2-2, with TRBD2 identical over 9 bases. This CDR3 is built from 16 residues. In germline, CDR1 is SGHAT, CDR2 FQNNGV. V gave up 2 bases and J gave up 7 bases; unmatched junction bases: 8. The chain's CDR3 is CASSLRPLAGLGELFF. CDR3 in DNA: TGTGCCAGCAGCTTAAGGCCGCTAGCGGGACTCGGGGAGCTGTTTTTT.

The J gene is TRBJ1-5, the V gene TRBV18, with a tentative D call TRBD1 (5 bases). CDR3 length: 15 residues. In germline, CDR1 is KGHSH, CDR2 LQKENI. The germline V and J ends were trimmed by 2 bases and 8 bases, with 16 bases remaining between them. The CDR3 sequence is CASSPGAHGEEPQHF. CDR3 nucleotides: TGTGCCAGCTCACCAGGGGCGCACGGGGAGGAGCCCCAGCATTTT.

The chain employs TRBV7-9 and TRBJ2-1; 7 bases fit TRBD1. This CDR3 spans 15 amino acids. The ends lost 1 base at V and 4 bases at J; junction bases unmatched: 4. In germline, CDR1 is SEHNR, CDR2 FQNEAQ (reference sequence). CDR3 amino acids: CASSLGTGWYNEQFF. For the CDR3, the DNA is TGTGCCAGCAGCTTAGGGACAGGTTGGTACAATGAGCAGTTCTTC. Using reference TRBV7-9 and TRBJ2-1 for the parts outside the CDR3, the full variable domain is DTGVSQNPRHKITKRGQNVTFRCDPISEHNRLYWYRQTLGQGPEFLTYFQNEAQLEKSRLLSDRFSAERPKGSFSTLEIQRTEQGDSAMYLCASSLGTGWYNEQFFGPGTRLTVL.

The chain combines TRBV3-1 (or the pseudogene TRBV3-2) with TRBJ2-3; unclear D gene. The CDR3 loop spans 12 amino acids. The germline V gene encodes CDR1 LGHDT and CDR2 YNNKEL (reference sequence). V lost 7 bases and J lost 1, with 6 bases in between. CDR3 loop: CASTTGTDTQYF. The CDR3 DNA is TGTGCCAGCACCACAGGCACAGATACGCAGTATTTT.

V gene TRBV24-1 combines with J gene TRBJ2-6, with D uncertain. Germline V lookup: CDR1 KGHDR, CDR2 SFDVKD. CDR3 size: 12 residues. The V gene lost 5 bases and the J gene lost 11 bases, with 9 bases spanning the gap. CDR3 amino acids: CATSVSGHVLTF. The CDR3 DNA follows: TGTGCCACCAGTGTATCGGGTCACGTCCTGACTTTC.

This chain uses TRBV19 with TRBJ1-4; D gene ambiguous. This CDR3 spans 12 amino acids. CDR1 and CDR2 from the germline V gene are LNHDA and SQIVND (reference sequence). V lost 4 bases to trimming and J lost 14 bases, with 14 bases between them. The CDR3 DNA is TGTGCCAGTAGTACTCGACAATTCAGGCTGTTTTTT. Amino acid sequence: CASSTRQFRLFF.

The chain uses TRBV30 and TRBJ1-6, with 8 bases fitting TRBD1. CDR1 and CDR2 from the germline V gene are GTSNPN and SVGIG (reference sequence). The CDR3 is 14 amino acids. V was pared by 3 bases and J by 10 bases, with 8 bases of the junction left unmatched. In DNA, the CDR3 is TGTGCCTGGAGGGCAGGGGGCTTCCCATCACCCCTCCACTTT. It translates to CAWRAGGFPSPLHF.

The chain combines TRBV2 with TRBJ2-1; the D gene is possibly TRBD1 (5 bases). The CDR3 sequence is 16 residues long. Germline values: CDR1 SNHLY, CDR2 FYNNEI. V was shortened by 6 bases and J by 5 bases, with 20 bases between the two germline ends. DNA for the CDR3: TGTGCCAGCAGAACACCAAGTGGCGGACAAGACAATGAGCAGTTCTTC. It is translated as CASRTPSGGQDNEQFF.

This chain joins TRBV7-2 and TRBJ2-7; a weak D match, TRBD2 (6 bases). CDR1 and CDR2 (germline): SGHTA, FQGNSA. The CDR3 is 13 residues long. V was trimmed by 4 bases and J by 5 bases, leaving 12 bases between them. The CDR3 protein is CASSWTWRDEQYF. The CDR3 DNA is TGTGCCAGCAGCTGGACGTGGAGGGACGAGCAGTACTTC.

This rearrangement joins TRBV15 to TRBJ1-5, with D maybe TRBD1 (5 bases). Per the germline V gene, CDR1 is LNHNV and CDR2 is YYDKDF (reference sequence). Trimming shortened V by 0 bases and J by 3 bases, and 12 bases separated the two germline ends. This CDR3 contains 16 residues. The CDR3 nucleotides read TGTGCCACCAGCAGAGATCGGCAGGGCCCCAATCAGCCCCAGCATTTT. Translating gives CATSRDRQGPNQPQHF.